This TCR beta chain was sequenced in a study of glioma-infiltrating T cells after dendritic cell vaccination. The time point is: after dendritic cell vaccination, including at tumor progression/relapse. Sequencing used immunoSEQ multiplex PCR; TCRdb keeps in-frame clones, though not all of them. The data show under 130,000 clones, roughly 89% seen once. Germline CDR1 is MNHNY and CDR2 is SVGAGI (reference sequence). This CDR3 comprises 13 residues. V shed 7 bases and J 4 bases; nucleotides not matched to a gene: 2. This chain uses TRBV6-6 with TRBJ2-7; 12 positions agree with TRBD2. The sample in question was blood, obtained after dendritic cell vaccination. This clonotype originated in a human donor with glioblastoma. The CDR3 spells CASTTSGSYEQYF. The CDR3 coding sequence is TGTGCCAGCACGACTAGCGGGAGTTACGAGCAGTACTTC.